This TCR beta chain was identified in a study of blood T cell repertoires in COVID-19. Study summary: Samples taken during acute and convalescent COVID-19 were collected in the United States, Italy and Spain. Nucleic acid was either cDNA or gDNA, and it came from T cells, B-cell-depleted T cells, or PBMCs.

The authors' processing: Scientists estimated how many nucleated cells there were by amplifying reference gene primers. Assay: immunoSEQ multiplex PCR; the TCRdb copy retains only in-frame clones and omits some. The DNA was the basis for D and trimming; V, J and clone size are from that table. The profile shows tens of thousands of clones, 89% of them singletons. The receptor comes from a man aged 80 or over with acute or convalescent COVID-19. Sequenced input: peripheral blood.

CDR3 DNA sequence: TGTGCCAGCAGCCTGACAGGGTTGATCTCCTACGAGCAGTACTTC. This translates into CASSLTGLISYEQYF. The chain combines TRBV3-1 (or the pseudogene TRBV3-2) with TRBJ2-7, with TRBD1 identical over 7 bases. CDR3 size: 15 residues. Looked up from germline, CDR1 is LGHDT and CDR2 is YNNKEL (reference sequence). Unmatched junction bases numbered 6, after V lost 4 bases and J lost 0 bases.